The clone carrying this TCR beta chain was counted at least ten times. As yet, its antigen is unknown. These data come from a study of T cell clonality in common variable immunodeficiency. Findings and limits, study-wide: Fewer TCRbeta clones were shared among CVID subjects than controls. CVID subjects had higher TCRbeta clonality than healthy controls, most marked in about a third. Patient heterogeneity in the CVID cohort limited correlations between repertoire features and clinical complications. In common variable immunodeficiency, TCR beta chains reportedly carried fewer deletions and N-nucleotide insertions.

CVID and control samples used equivalent genomic DNA input. TCRdb's copy holds only in-frame clones and misses some; the assay was immunoSEQ multiplex PCR. The sample was found to contain just over 20,000 clones, and every one recurs. Source material: peripheral blood mononuclear cells. This receptor was identified in a human donor with common variable immunodeficiency.

The CDR3 DNA, read in part, is TGTGCCAGTAGCCCTAGCGGGGGGGCCACAGATACG. It translates to CASSPSGGATDT. The CDR3 reads in full as CASSPSGGATDTQYF. The chain couples TRBV19 to TRBJ2-3; 12 nucleotides line up with TRBD2. The CDR3 end is not reached by the read, which stops 3 residues before it; the germline J gene fills it in. Germline assignment: CDR1 LNHDA and CDR2 SQIVND (reference sequence). V shed 6 bases and J 2 bases; nucleotides not matched to a gene: 3. The CDR3 is 15 residues long.